This T cell receptor beta chain derives from a study of cytomegalovirus exposure and HLA in healthy donors. Study results and caveats: It was reported in a later analysis that an Asian-associated ancestry cluster showed fewer N-insertions than the approximately 690-donor mean. Later work associated roughly 15,000 TCR beta sequences with HLA alleles at 0.05 false discovery rate.

This PCR relied on a set of 60 Vbeta primers and 13 Jbeta primers. The table came from immunoSEQ multiplex PCR; TCRdb's copy has only in-frame clones and leaves some out. This table holds over 80,000 clones, about 66% found once. Turning to this clone: Its cognate antigen is unknown.

The CDR3 runs 11 residues. CDR1 is GTSNPN and CDR2 is SVGIG in the germline V gene (reference sequence). The germline V and J ends were trimmed by 5 bases and 2 bases, with 7 bases remaining between them. The source of this sequence is a boy younger than 18 in good health and CMV-seropositive. The chain links TRBV30 to TRBJ2-7, with a tentative D call TRBD2 (5 bases). Sequencing input: PBMCs. The CDR3 bases are TGTGCCTGGGGACTGGCCTACGAGCAGTACTTC. It codes for CAWGLAYEQYF.